The rows below give T cell receptor beta chains drawn from one sample of a study of blood T cell repertoires in COVID-19. Assay: immunoSEQ multiplex PCR; the TCRdb copy retains only in-frame clones and omits some. The data show around 700,000 clones, with 80% to 90% seen just once and approximately 0.3% held by the top ten. What was sequenced was peripheral blood. Every receptor here comes from a woman between 18 and 30 years old with acute or convalescent COVID-19. Both conserved end residues are part of each CDR3. D genes are given only for firm matches. A clone size is listed for some rows: how often the clone was seen (once, few, many), or a class if it is expanded.

V gene: TRBV30
D gene: -
clone size: once
J gene: TRBJ1-1
CDR3 protein: CAWTWGGASVTTEAFF
CDR3 DNA: TGTGCCTGGACCTGGGGGGGGGCTAGTGTGACAACTGAAGCTTTCTTT

V gene: TRBV27
D gene: TRBD1
clone size: -
J gene: TRBJ1-6
CDR3 protein: CASRATGGGSPLHF
CDR3 DNA: TGTGCCAGCAGAGCCACAGGGGGCGGTTCACCCCTCCACTTT

V gene: TRBV9
D gene: -
clone size: few
J gene: TRBJ1-6
CDR3 protein: CASSVEPQGYSPLHF
CDR3 DNA: TGTGCCAGCAGCGTAGAACCCCAGGGTTACTCACCCCTCCACTTT

V gene: TRBV7-9
D gene: TRBD2
clone size: -
J gene: TRBJ2-7
CDR3 protein: CASSRGLAGYPSSYEQYF
CDR3 DNA: TGTGCCAGCAGCCGTGGACTAGCGGGGTACCCTAGCTCCTACGAGCAGTACTTC

V gene: TRBV5-1
D gene: -
clone size: -
J gene: TRBJ1-1
CDR3 protein: CASSWSPGNTEAFF
CDR3 DNA: TGCGCCAGCAGCTGGTCGCCAGGGAACACTGAAGCTTTCTTT

V gene: TRBV7-5
D gene: -
clone size: -
J gene: TRBJ1-5
CDR3 protein: CARSLVRQEGCSNQPQHF
CDR3 DNA: TGTGCCAGAAGCTTAGTCAGGCAGGAGGGGTGTAGCAATCAGCCCCAGCATTTT

V gene: TRBV6-1
D gene: TRBD1
clone size: -
J gene: TRBJ1-2
CDR3 protein: CASSEAPDRQGSGYTF
CDR3 DNA: TGTGCCAGCAGTGAAGCTCCCGACAGACAGGGAAGTGGCTACACCTTC

V gene: TRBV6-5
D gene: TRBD1
clone size: once
J gene: TRBJ1-2
CDR3 protein: CASRTGSQGYTF
CDR3 DNA: TGTGCCAGCAGGACAGGGTCGCAGGGCTACACCTTC

V gene: TRBV7-9
D gene: TRBD1
clone size: few
J gene: TRBJ1-5
CDR3 protein: CASSLQGAGNQPQHF
CDR3 DNA: TGTGCCAGCAGCTTACAGGGGGCGGGCAATCAGCCCCAGCATTTT

V gene: TRBV27
D gene: TRBD2
clone size: -
J gene: TRBJ2-7
CDR3 protein: CASSLTGGSYEQYF
CDR3 DNA: TGTGCCAGCAGTTTAACGGGAGGGTCCTACGAGCAGTACTTC

V gene: TRBV3-1/TRBV3-2
D gene: -
clone size: -
J gene: TRBJ1-1
CDR3 protein: CASSGVRDTSEAFF
CDR3 DNA: TGTGCCAGCAGCGGAGTCCGGGACACTTCTGAAGCTTTCTTT

V gene: TRBV6-4
D gene: -
clone size: -
J gene: TRBJ1-3
CDR3 protein: CASSFREQGTGNTIYF
CDR3 DNA: TGTGCCAGCAGTTTCCGGGAACAGGGAACCGGAAACACCATATATTTT

V gene: TRBV9
D gene: TRBD2
clone size: -
J gene: TRBJ2-3
CDR3 protein: CASSADGRGTDTQYF
CDR3 DNA: TGTGCCAGCAGCGCTGATGGGCGGGGGACAGATACGCAGTATTTT